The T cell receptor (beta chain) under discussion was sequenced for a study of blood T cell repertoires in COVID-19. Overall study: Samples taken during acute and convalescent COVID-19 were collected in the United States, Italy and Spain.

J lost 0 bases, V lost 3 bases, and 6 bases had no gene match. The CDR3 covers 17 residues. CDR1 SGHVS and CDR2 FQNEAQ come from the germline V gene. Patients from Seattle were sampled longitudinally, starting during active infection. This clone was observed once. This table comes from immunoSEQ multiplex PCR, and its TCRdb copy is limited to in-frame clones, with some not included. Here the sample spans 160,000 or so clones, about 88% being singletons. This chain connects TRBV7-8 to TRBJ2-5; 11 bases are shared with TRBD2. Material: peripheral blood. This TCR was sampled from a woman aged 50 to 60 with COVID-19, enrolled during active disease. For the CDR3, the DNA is TGTGCCAGCAGCTTCCAGACTAGCGGGGTGTACCAAGAGACCCAGTACTTC. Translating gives CASSFQTSGVYQETQYF.